This T cell receptor (beta chain) comes out of a study of control samples from healthy donors and cancer patients. CDR1 is SQVTM and CDR2 is ANQGSEA in the germline V gene. The CDR3 consists of 13 residues. Germline trimming cut 4 bases from V and 2 bases from J; bases unmatched to any gene: 2. Assay: immunoSEQ multiplex PCR; the TCRdb copy retains only in-frame clones and omits some. The table includes approximately 80,000 clones, around 91% detected once. The clonotype was recovered from a man aged 25-45 years in good health. The sample comprised blood. The chain links TRBV29-1 to TRBJ2-7; TRBD1 aligns across 10 bases. The CDR3 region is CSVGDRGTYEQYF. The CDR3 DNA sequence: TGCAGCGTTGGGGACAGGGGAACCTACGAGCAGTACTTC.